This TCR beta chain was profiled in a study of OX40 agonist ivuxolimab in advanced cancers. Study overall: Six ivuxolimab dose levels, 0.01 to 10 mg/kg, were given intravenously every 2 weeks. Antecedent anti-PD-1, anti-PD-L1 or anti-CTLA-4 therapy was permissible, with roughly 36% having received some.

From germline, CDR1 is SEHNR and CDR2 FQNEAQ (reference sequence). The CDR3 is made up of 11 amino acids. Trimming pared 4 bases from V and 11 bases from J, leaving 11 bases between. Only in-frame clones appear in the TCRdb table, and some are missing; sequencing was by immunoSEQ multiplex PCR. In the table there are over 40,000 clones, 70% to 90% of which are singletons. The TCR was taken from an adult with an advanced solid tumor such as melanoma, head and neck, liver or kidney cancer. The rearrangement links TRBV7-9 to TRBJ1-1; D not certain. The starting material was CD4+ or CD8+ T cells sorted from blood, obtained in a trial of the OX40 agonist ivuxolimab. CDR3 DNA: TGTGCCAGCAGCTCAGGAGTTCGGGCTTTCTTT. Amino acid sequence: CASSSGVRAFF.